This T cell receptor beta chain emerged from a study of beta chain features in type 1 diabetes. Study findings and constraints: Patients' naive, central memory and Treg TCRB repertoires seemed closer to one another than those of healthy donors. Diminished insertions and augmented deletions at VDJ junctions characterized type 1 diabetes patients. When Type 1 diabetes patients were examined, their TCRB CDR3s proved moderately but significantly shorter in all four CD4+ subsets.

The CDR3 sequence is 15 residues long. The ends lost 4 bases at V and 0 bases at J; junction bases unmatched: 2. Germline assignment: CDR1 LNHDA and CDR2 SQIVND (reference sequence). TCRB transcripts that were expressed got sequenced, as all of the isolated RNA had been reverse transcribed. The table came from immunoSEQ multiplex PCR; TCRdb's copy has only in-frame clones and leaves some out. The data contain 600,000 to 700,000 clones, around 11% of them singletons. For this clone: Its antigen is still unknown.

This receptor was taken from a man between 25 and 39 years old with type 1 diabetes. Sequenced: naive CD4+ T cells from blood. The chain recombines TRBV19 with TRBJ1-3; 8 bases line up with TRBD1. CDR3 protein: CASSRGQASGNTIYF. The CDR3 region has the DNA TGTGCCAGTAGTAGGGGACAGGCCTCTGGAAACACCATATATTTT.